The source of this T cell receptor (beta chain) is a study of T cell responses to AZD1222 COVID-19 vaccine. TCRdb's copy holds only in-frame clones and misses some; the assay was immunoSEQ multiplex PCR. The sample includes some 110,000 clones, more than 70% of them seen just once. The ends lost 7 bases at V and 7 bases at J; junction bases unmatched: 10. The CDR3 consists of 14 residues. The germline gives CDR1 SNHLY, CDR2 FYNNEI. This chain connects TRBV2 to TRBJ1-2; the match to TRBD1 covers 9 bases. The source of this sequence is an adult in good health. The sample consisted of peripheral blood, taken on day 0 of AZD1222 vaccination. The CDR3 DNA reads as TGTGCCAGCACCCCCTGGGACAGGGCGGCTGGCTACACCTTC. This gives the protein CASTPWDRAAGYTF.